The clone carrying this T cell receptor (beta chain) was seen at least ten times. CDR1 and CDR2 from the germline V gene are GTSNPN and SVGIG (reference sequence). V lost 0 bases to trimming and J lost 1 base, with 9 bases between them. This CDR3 region has 14 residues. This sample was included in a study of T-cell memory formation after mild COVID-19. A single record per CDR3 protein comes from TCRdb applying MiXCR to the 5' RACE reads. The sample lists around 470,000 distinct CDR3 sequences; around 20% were seen once. The material sequenced was PBMCs or a T cell subset sorted from them (not recorded which). The sequence was obtained from an adult woman who had mild COVID-19 (a few samples of this study predate the infection). Cell type and time point are not known. This chain joins TRBV30 and TRBJ1-1; no definite D call. The DNA for the CDR3 is TGTGCCTGGAGTGTACTCTCGCCGAACACTGAAGCTTTCTTT. The encoded protein is CAWSVLSPNTEAFF.